These T cell receptor beta chains were read from a single sample in a study of T cell responses to AZD1222 COVID-19 vaccine. Repertoires were generated with immunoSEQ multiplex PCR, while TCRdb's copy carries only in-frame clones and drops some. This table has approximately 190,000 clones, around 92% appearing once. The material sequenced was peripheral blood, taken on day 0 of AZD1222 vaccination. Receptors were obtained from an adult in good health. CDR3s leave out the opening cysteine and the closing phenylalanine or tryptophan. The size field is filled for only some rows; it gives once, few, many or a size class.

>TRBJ1-1|few|TRBV30
AWSGGGTGVNTEAF
>TRBJ1-5|once|TRBV6-2/TRBV6-3
ASSMGQTTNQPQH
>TRBJ1-1|.|TRBV7-2
ASSLGGSGNTEAF
>TRBJ2-5|.|TRBV2
AGQGREETQY
>TRBJ1-6|.|TRBV12-5
ASGLGRQGYNSPLH
>TRBJ2-7|.|TRBV10-2
ASSDIGGSDEQY
>TRBJ2-7|.|TRBV9
ASSVERRSPTYEQY
>TRBJ1-6|.|TRBV7-7
ASSKTGAWQSPLH
>TRBJ2-1|.|TRBV6-2/TRBV6-3
ASSYGGNEQF
>TRBJ2-7|.|TRBV19
ASSRDRGPYEQY
>TRBJ1-2|once|TRBV12-3/TRBV12-4
ASSRGPSNSYT
>TRBJ1-2|few|TRBV19
ASGTGNQRYGYT
>TRBJ1-1|once|TRBV28
AAEGSTEAF
>TRBJ2-3|.|TRBV15
ATSRDGGSTDTQY
>TRBJ1-2|.|TRBV3-1/TRBV3-2
ASSESGRANYGYT
>TRBJ1-1|once|TRBV19
ASSTTALGDTEAF
>TRBJ1-4|few|TRBV9
ASSPRQAPNEKLF
>TRBJ2-2|.|TRBV9
ASGGFTGELF
>TRBJ2-5|.|TRBV5-1
ASSPGLAQETQY
>TRBJ2-2|.|TRBV7-9
ASSPDRAAGTGELF
>TRBJ1-6|.|TRBV7-9
ASSLGGEVNSPLH
>TRBJ1-4|.|TRBV6-1
ASSEQEKLF
>TRBJ2-1|.|TRBV19
ASQGYNEQF
>TRBJ1-5|once|TRBV3-1/TRBV3-2
ASSPLGGRGNQPQH
>TRBJ2-5|.|TRBV11-2
ASSLGGRLGVPQY
>TRBJ1-1|few|TRBV5-4
ASSSAGGSLNTEAF
>TRBJ1-1|.|TRBV29-1
SVGGGGSRVTEAF
>TRBJ1-5|.|TRBV5-4
ASSLFSGDRNQPQH
>TRBJ2-3|.|TRBV5-4
ASSAGGLAGITDTQY